This TCR beta chain comes out of a study of OX40 agonist ivuxolimab in advanced cancers. Background on the study: Treatment received earlier with anti-PD-1, anti-PD-L1 or anti-CTLA-4 agents was allowed, and approximately 40% had some.

Profiling relied on immunoSEQ multiplex PCR, and the TCRdb table lists in-frame clones only, not all of them. The table shows fewer than 70,000 clones, with approximately 86% occurring only once. Sampled blood was obtained at baseline, cycle 4 day 1, and cycle 7 day 1. J was trimmed by 1 base and V by 7 bases; bases with no gene match: 9. This CDR3 spans 15 amino acids. Germline V gene data show CDR1 as SGHTA and CDR2 as FQGNSA. The specimen was CD4+ or CD8+ T cells sorted from blood, collected in a trial of the OX40 agonist ivuxolimab. This TCR came from an adult with an advanced solid tumor such as melanoma, head and neck, liver or kidney cancer. The chain links TRBV7-2 to TRBJ1-2, with 7 bases identical to TRBD1. The CDR3 spells CASTKTGANNYGYTF. As DNA, the CDR3 is TGTGCCAGCACGAAAACAGGGGCGAATAACTATGGCTACACCTTC.